The entry below describes one T cell receptor beta chain. The antigen remains unidentified. This specimen comes from a study of cytomegalovirus exposure and HLA in healthy donors. Study-level points and caveats: Common viral pathogens seemed to be connected with several of the most significant clusters, according to a later analysis.

This PCR relied on a set of 60 Vbeta primers and 13 Jbeta primers. The repertoire was sequenced with immunoSEQ multiplex PCR; TCRdb's copy has only in-frame clones and lacks some. The table has under 150,000 clones, about 84% seen once. The CDR3 consists of 12 residues. Germline loops: CDR1 MNHEY, CDR2 SVGAGI. V gave up 2 bases and J gave up 4 bases, with 5 bases separating them. The sample taken for sequencing was PBMCs. This TCR was sampled from a boy younger than 18 in good health and CMV-seronegative. V usage is TRBV6-5 and J usage is TRBJ1-1; D is undetermined. The CDR3 reads CASSYGPTEAFF. The CDR3 DNA follows: TGTGCCAGCAGTTACGGCCCCACTGAAGCTTTCTTT.